This T cell receptor (beta chain) was recovered during a study of identical twins. Study-wide results and limits: An excess of low generation probability was shown by twin-shared out-of-frame alpha sequences.

On this clonotype itself: The antigen remains unidentified.

Germline lookup yields CDR1 SGHTA and CDR2 FQGNSA. This CDR3 spans 13 amino acids. V lost 6 bases, J lost 3 bases, and 2 bases stayed unmatched. The cDNA had a unique molecular identifier and a template-switch universal primer site. TCRdb independently ran MiXCR on the 5' RACE reads; one entry per CDR3 protein. Among 410,000 or so distinct CDR3 sequences, about 18% were seen once, and the ten largest hold approximately 12%. The TCR comes from a man between 45 and 60 years old in good health. The chain couples TRBV7-2 to TRBJ2-1; 7 nucleotides match TRBD1. Source material: naive T cells sorted from blood. The CDR3: CASRRGHYNEQFF. The CDR3 DNA reads as TGTGCCAGCAGAAGGGGGCACTACAATGAGCAGTTCTTC.